The 24 T cell receptor beta chains below were found in one sample sequenced in a study of shared clonotypes between healthy human individuals. Profiling relied on immunoSEQ multiplex PCR, and the TCRdb table lists in-frame clones only, not all of them. The sample contains nearly 1 million clones, over 60% of which appear only once. Sequencing was carried out using memory CD4+ T cells sorted from blood. Specified subset: CD45RA-negative fraction. The receptors were sampled from a man younger than 35 in good health.

In this sample, this clone turned up a few times. This chain links TRBV2 with TRBJ2-2, with D perhaps matching TRBD1 or TRBD2 (5 bases each). V shed 7 bases and J shed 5 bases, with 17 bases lying between them. CDR1 and CDR2 (germline): SNHLY, FYNNEI. CDR3 length: 15 residues. The chain's CDR3 is CASMPGRDTTGELFF. The CDR3 DNA is TGTGCCAGCATGCCGGGGCGCGATACAACCGGGGAGCTGTTTTTT.

The V and J genes are TRBV6-5 and TRBJ2-3, with 8 positions matching TRBD2. The CDR3 runs to 14 residues. The germline CDR1 and CDR2 sequences are MNHEY and SVGAGI. The V segment lost 5 bases and the J segment 2 bases; nucleotides outside the gene matches: 3. This chain's CDR3 is CASSTGLVTDTQYF. The CDR3 nucleotides read TGTGCCAGCAGTACGGGACTAGTCACAGATACGCAGTATTTT.

V and J are TRBV9 and TRBJ1-5; D gene ambiguous. CDR1 and CDR2 from the germline V gene are SGDLS and YYNGEE. The length of the CDR3 is 15 residues. Trimming took 0 bases from V and 0 from J, leaving 7 bases between them. The CDR3 sequence: CASSVDPNSNQPQHF. In DNA, the CDR3 is TGTGCCAGCAGCGTAGACCCTAATAGCAATCAGCCCCAGCATTTT.

Of note for this clone: Other DNA sequences from this sample encode an identical CDR3 as well. This chain joins TRBV28 and TRBJ2-7; D may be TRBD1 (5 bases). Trimming removed 8 bases from V and 6 bases from J, with 17 bases in between. Germline V gene data show CDR1 as MDHEN and CDR2 as SYDVKM. The CDR3 loop spans 13 amino acids. The CDR3 DNA reads TGTGCCAGCTACGATGGGCAGGGCCTCGAGCAGTACTTC. Protein product: CASYDGQGLEQYF.

The V gene is TRBV9, the J gene TRBJ2-7; possible D gene TRBD1, 5 bases. V lost 4 bases and J 2 bases, leaving 13 bases between the germline ends. The CDR3 contains 14 residues. Germline lookup yields CDR1 SGDLS and CDR2 YYNGEE. CDR3: CASSPPGFAYEQYF. The DNA of the CDR3 is TGTGCCAGCAGCCCCCCAGGGTTCGCCTACGAGCAGTACTTC.

This clone came up many times. The chain employs TRBV19 and TRBJ1-1; no clear D. Germline V gene lookup returns CDR1 LNHDA and CDR2 SQIVND (reference sequence). With 7 bases removed from V and 1 base from J, the gap between germline ends came to 10 bases. This CDR3 contains 13 residues. The CDR3 sequence is CASTKPGNTEAFF. Written as DNA, the CDR3 is TGTGCCAGTACTAAACCGGGGAACACTGAAGCTTTCTTT.

The chain uses TRBV11-1 and TRBJ2-3; D ambiguous. Per the germline V gene, CDR1 is SGHAT and CDR2 is FQDESV (reference sequence). Trimming stripped 1 base from V and 0 bases from J, with 11 bases between. CDR3 length equals 16 residues. CDR3 nucleotide sequence: TGTGCCAGCAGCTTAGACGTCTTGGGGAGCACAGATACGCAGTATTTT. The encoded protein is CASSLDVLGSTDTQYF.

The chain has TRBV30 and TRBJ2-7; possible D gene TRBD1, 5 bases. Looked up from germline, CDR1 is GTSNPN and CDR2 is SVGIG (reference sequence). V was shortened by 1 base and J by 6 bases, with 13 bases between the two germline ends. The CDR3 spans 13 residues. This CDR3 is CAWSGRVDSEQYF. The CDR3 region has the DNA TGTGCCTGGAGTGGCAGGGTGGATAGCGAGCAGTACTTC. Using reference TRBV30 and TRBJ2-7 for the parts outside the CDR3, the full variable domain is SQTIHQWPATLVQPVGSPLSLECTVEGTSNPNLYWYRQAAGRGLQLLFYSVGIGQISSEVPQNLSASRPQDRQFILSSKKLLLSDSGFYLCAWSGRVDSEQYFGPGTRLTVT.

A note on this clone: This CDR3 is also generated by other DNA sequences in the sample. V usage is TRBV5-1 and J usage is TRBJ2-2, with 11 nucleotides matching TRBD2. Germline V gene lookup returns CDR1 SGHRS and CDR2 YFSETQ. The CDR3 sequence is 18 residues long. J lost 4 bases, V lost 4 bases, and 12 bases had no gene match. The CDR3 DNA is TGCGCCAGCAGCCCGGGATTAGCGGGAGGGTCGGGCACCGGGGAGCTGTTTTTT. It is translated as CASSPGLAGGSGTGELFF.

This clone came up a few times. The chain combines TRBV7-2 with TRBJ2-7; maybe TRBD1 (5 bases). The CDR3 length is 12 residues. The germline V gene has CDR1 SGHTA and CDR2 FQGNSA. Trimming stripped 5 bases from V and 6 bases from J, with 11 bases between. This chain's CDR3 is CASSALTGEQYF. The CDR3 nucleotides are TGTGCCAGCAGCGCCCTCACAGGCGAGCAGTACTTC.

The CDR3 coding sequence is TGCGCCAGTACGTCCGGGGGCCAGACAGGGGCAGAGACCCAGTACTTC. Translation gives CASTSGGQTGAETQYF. The rearrangement uses TRBV5-1 and TRBJ2-5; TRBD1 matches 8 bases. The CDR3 consists of 16 residues. Germline CDR1 SGHRS, CDR2 YFSETQ. V lost 8 bases to trimming and J lost 4 bases; unmatched junction nucleotides: 16.

This rearrangement joins TRBV5-4 to TRBJ2-6, with TRBD1 as a possible D gene (6 bases). The CDR3 totals 18 residues. V was cut by 3 bases and J by 0 bases, with 16 bases left in between. Germline V lookup: CDR1 SGHNT, CDR2 YYREEE (reference sequence). CDR3 loop: CASSSLGRQVSGANVLTF. In DNA, the CDR3 is TGTGCCAGCAGCTCATTAGGCAGACAGGTCTCTGGGGCCAACGTCCTGACTTTC. The entire variable domain, with the rest obtained from reference TRBV5-4 and TRBJ2-6, is as follows: ETGVTQSPTHLIKTRGQQVTLRCSSQSGHNTVSWYQQALGQGPQFIFQYYREEENGRGNFPPRFSGLQFPNYSSELNVNALELDDSALYLCASSSLGRQVSGANVLTFGAGSRLTVL.

The V call is TRBV19, the J call TRBJ2-4; a weak D match, TRBD2 (6 bases). The V and J ends lost 6 bases and 9 bases respectively, with 21 bases between them. Germline CDR1 LNHDA, CDR2 SQIVND (reference sequence). The CDR3 is made up of 15 amino acids. The CDR3 nucleotides read TGTGCCAGTAGAAAAGGGACTGTACTTGAAGGCATTCAGTACTTC. This gives the protein CASRKGTVLEGIQYF.

V is TRBV6-5 and J is TRBJ1-1; 8 positions match TRBD1. The V segment lost 5 bases and the J segment 6 bases; nucleotides outside the gene matches: 11. Germline CDR1 MNHEY, CDR2 SVGAGI. This CDR3 has 15 residues. CDR3 nucleotide sequence: TGTGCCAGCAGTCCGAGGACAGGGAGGACAGCTGAAGCTTTCTTT. It specifies CASSPRTGRTAEAFF.

This clone was detected only a few times. The chain has TRBV11-2 and TRBJ1-4; D uncertain. CDR3 length: 15 residues. The germline gives CDR1 SGHAT, CDR2 FQNNGV. The ends were cut back, 2 bases at V and 5 bases at J, with 12 bases in the middle. CDR3 nucleotide sequence: TGTGCCAGCAGCTTAACGCAGAAGACCAATGAAAAACTGTTTTTT. Its protein is CASSLTQKTNEKLFF.

The genes are TRBV5-6 and TRBJ1-2; D is perhaps TRBD1 (5 bases). The CDR3 covers 18 residues. CDR1 and CDR2 from the germline V gene are SGHDT and YYEEEE. The V end was cut by 4 bases, the J end by 3 bases, with 25 bases between. CDR3: CASSAVRDRTLEYYGYTF. In DNA form, the CDR3 reads TGTGCCAGCAGCGCAGTCCGGGACCGGACGCTCGAATACTATGGCTACACCTTC.

This clone has a handful of counts. The rearrangement joins TRBV7-8 to TRBJ1-5; no reliable D call. Trimming pared 1 base from V and 2 bases from J, leaving 9 bases between. CDR1 and CDR2 (germline): SGHVS, FQNEAQ. The CDR3 has 15 amino acids. This chain's CDR3 is CASSLGGVGNQPQHF. The CDR3 DNA sequence: TGTGCCAGCAGCTTAGGAGGAGTCGGCAATCAGCCCCAGCATTTT.

This clone was seen repeatedly, ten times or more. CDR3 bases: TGTGCCAGCAGCTGCCCTAACGGACTAGCGGGAGCCCAAGAGACCCAGTACTTC. As protein: CASSCPNGLAGAQETQYF. This chain connects TRBV27 to TRBJ2-5, with 13 bases matching TRBD2. V lost 6 bases, J lost 1 base, and 11 bases stayed unmatched. This CDR3 is built from 18 residues. The germline V gene encodes CDR1 MNHEY and CDR2 SMNVEV (reference sequence).

The rearrangement joins TRBV19 to TRBJ1-1; D call uncertain. The V end lost 7 bases, the J end lost 1 base, and 16 bases lay between the germline ends. The CDR3 spans 15 residues. Germline values: CDR1 LNHDA, CDR2 SQIVND (reference sequence). The CDR3 is CASTPRPGGNTEAFF. The CDR3 coding sequence is TGTGCCAGTACCCCCCGCCCGGGAGGGAACACTGAAGCTTTCTTT.

In regard to this clone: Within the sample, other DNA sequences also encode this same CDR3. The genes are TRBV7-9 and TRBJ1-2; TRBD1 matches at 9 bases. The CDR3 has 14 amino acids. The ends lost 8 bases at V and 3 bases at J; junction bases unmatched: 7. Germline CDR1 is SEHNR and CDR2 is FQNEAQ (reference sequence). CDR3 loop: CASSLGQGDYGYTF. In DNA, the CDR3 is TGTGCCAGCTCCCTGGGACAGGGAGACTATGGCTACACCTTC.

A remark on this clone: One junction end does not reproduce the germline sequence, and a read error may be involved. V is TRBV7-7 and J is TRBJ2-3; D is undetermined. This CDR3 region has 15 residues. Germline V gives CDR1 SSHAT, CDR2 FNYEAQ (reference sequence). CDR3 sequence (DNA): TGTGCTAGCAGCTTAGAATTCTCCTCCACAGATACGCAGTATTTT. It codes for CASSLEFSSTDTQYF.

The genes are TRBV2 and TRBJ2-2; 7 bases match TRBD2. The CDR3 extends over 12 amino acids. Per germline, CDR1 SNHLY and CDR2 FYNNEI. V shed 7 bases, J shed 7 bases, and the junction held 3 bases outside the gene matches. In DNA, the CDR3 is TGTGCCAGCAATCGGGGGGTCGGGGAGCTGTTTTTT. Its protein product is CASNRGVGELFF.

CDR3 nucleotide sequence: TGTGCCAGCAGTGAACTTCCTTCCTACGAGCAGTACTTC. Its translation is CASSELPSYEQYF. The chain links TRBV6-5 to TRBJ2-7, with D unresolved. V lost 5 bases and J 1 base, leaving 9 bases between the germline ends. The CDR3 has 13 amino acids. The germline V gene encodes CDR1 MNHEY and CDR2 SVGAGI.

The genes are TRBV27 and TRBJ1-5; no clear D gene. There are 15 residues in the CDR3. Germline V gene data show CDR1 as MNHEY and CDR2 as SMNVEV (reference sequence). Trimming removed 3 bases from V and 9 bases from J, with 18 bases in between. CDR3 nucleotide sequence: TGTGCCAGCAGTTTGGGATCACAGCGTCAAAGGCCCCAGCATTTT. This translates into CASSLGSQRQRPQHF.